This passage covers 25 T cell receptor beta chains from one sample sequenced in a study of beta chain features in type 1 diabetes. Whole-study results and caveats: Shortening of TCRB CDR3s, moderate but significant, appeared in all four CD4+ subsets of Type 1 diabetes patients.

cDNA synthesis used the whole RNA isolate, giving expressed TCRB sequences. Measured with immunoSEQ multiplex PCR; TCRdb has only the in-frame clones, and not every one. The sample holds a few hundred thousand clones; approximately 16% are singletons and the top ten take 0.015%. Antigens for these TCRs are unknown. The sequenced material came from naive CD4+ T cells from blood. The receptor source for this set is a man aged 18 to 30 with type 1 diabetes.

CDR3 coding DNA: TGTGCCAGCTCACCACCGTTATTAGATACGCAGTATTTT. Translation gives CASSPPLLDTQYF. This chain links TRBV18 with TRBJ2-3; no clear D. Trimming pared 0 bases from V and 5 bases from J, leaving 6 bases between. CDR1 is KGHSH and CDR2 is LQKENI in the germline V gene. The length of the CDR3 is 13 residues. The full variable domain, in which reference TRBV18 and TRBJ2-3 provide the parts outside the CDR3, is NAGVMQNPRHLVRRRGQEARLRCSPMKGHSHVYWYRQLPEEGLKFMVYLQKENIIDESGMPKERFSAEFPKEGPSILRIQQVVRGDSAAYFCASSPPLLDTQYFGPGTRLTVL.

This chain connects TRBV19 to TRBJ1-5; TRBD1 matches 10 bases. The ends lost 9 bases at V and 6 bases at J; junction bases unmatched: 5. There are 13 residues in the CDR3. CDR1 LNHDA and CDR2 SQIVND come from the germline V gene (reference sequence). Written as DNA, the CDR3 is TGTGCCAGCGGGACAGGGGATACTCAGCCCCAGCATTTT. Its translation: CASGTGDTQPQHF.

V gene TRBV2 combines with J gene TRBJ1-4; the D gene is possibly TRBD1 (5 bases). The germline V gene encodes CDR1 SNHLY and CDR2 FYNNEI. The CDR3 length is 12 residues. The V gene lost 4 bases and the J gene lost 8 bases, with 8 bases spanning the gap. DNA of the CDR3: TGTGCCAGCAGTGTTAGGGGAGAAAAACTGTTTTTT. Translation gives CASSVRGEKLFF.

The chain couples TRBV6-5 to TRBJ2-7, with D maybe TRBD2 (5 bases). The CDR3 totals 14 residues. The germline CDR1 and CDR2 sequences are MNHEY and SVGAGI. V lost 2 bases to trimming and J lost 5 bases, with 13 bases between them. The CDR3, as DNA: TGTGCCAGCAGTTACAGGTCCGGGATGCACGAGCAGTACTTC. Amino acids: CASSYRSGMHEQYF.

This chain joins TRBV9 and TRBJ2-5; D possibly corresponds to TRBD2 (6 bases). CDR1 is SGDLS, CDR2 YYNGEE, per germline. V was shortened by 3 bases and J by 7 bases, with 13 bases between the two germline ends. The CDR3 extends over 13 amino acids. This CDR3 is CASSGSLEGTQYF. The DNA of the CDR3 is TGTGCCAGCAGCGGCTCCCTGGAGGGGACCCAGTACTTC.

V usage is TRBV18 and J usage is TRBJ1-2; D is undetermined. Germline V lookup: CDR1 KGHSH, CDR2 LQKENI. V shed 2 bases and J shed 6 bases, with 10 bases lying between them. This CDR3 spans 13 amino acids. This CDR3 is CASSPIPQDGYTF. The CDR3 nucleotides read TGTGCCAGCTCACCAATCCCCCAGGATGGCTACACCTTC.

The CDR3 sequence: CAWVPASGIAKNIQYF. CDR3 coding DNA: TGTGCCTGGGTTCCGGCTAGCGGGATAGCCAAAAACATTCAGTACTTC. The chain recombines TRBV30 with TRBJ2-4; 9 nucleotides line up with TRBD2. This CDR3 is built from 16 residues. Germline values: CDR1 GTSNPN, CDR2 SVGIG (reference sequence). Germline trimming cut 5 bases from V and 0 bases from J; bases unmatched to any gene: 8.

A few counts support this clone. The chain carries TRBV5-4 and TRBJ2-7; D is uncertain. Trimming removed 2 bases at V and 2 bases at J, with 8 bases between. Germline assignment: CDR1 SGHNT and CDR2 YYREEE (reference sequence). This CDR3 has 13 residues. The CDR3 bases are TGTGCCAGCAGCTTCGGTCATACCTACGAGCAGTACTTC. This encodes CASSFGHTYEQYF.

This clone was recorded a few times. This chain links TRBV28 with TRBJ2-4; D gene unclear. Per the germline V gene, CDR1 is MDHEN and CDR2 is SYDVKM. Trimming stripped 4 bases from V and 12 bases from J, with 10 bases between. The CDR3 loop spans 11 amino acids. CDR3 residues: CASSSPVRQYF. As DNA, the CDR3 is TGTGCCAGCAGTTCTCCGGTCCGTCAGTACTTC.

This clone was seen a handful of times. The gene calls are TRBV30 and TRBJ1-5, with 8 bases aligning to TRBD1. This CDR3 has 14 amino acids. Trimming took 3 bases from V and 7 from J; bases not matched to a gene: 8. Germline CDR1 GTSNPN, CDR2 SVGIG (reference sequence). CDR3 in DNA: TGTGCCTGGAGGCCCCCAGGGGGCCGACAGCCCCAGCATTTT. This gives the protein CAWRPPGGRQPQHF.

This chain connects TRBV15 to TRBJ2-1; the match to TRBD2 covers 8 bases. The length of the CDR3 is 18 residues. V was pared by 2 bases and J by 8 bases, with 17 bases of the junction left unmatched. CDR1 is LNHNV, CDR2 YYDKDF, per germline (reference sequence). CDR3 loop: CATSRMRSSGHIIDEQFF. For the CDR3, the DNA is TGTGCCACCAGCAGAATGAGGTCTAGCGGGCATATCATCGATGAGCAGTTCTTC.

In this sample, this clone turned up a few times. The J gene is TRBJ2-1, the V gene TRBV13, with 12 nucleotides matching TRBD2. Germline V gene sequence: CDR1 PRHDT, CDR2 FYEKMQ (reference sequence). J lost 6 bases, V lost 7 bases, and 4 bases had no gene match. There are 14 residues in the CDR3. The CDR3 DNA sequence: TGTGCCAGCACCGAGGGACTAGCGGGCAATGAGCAGTTCTTC. This gives the protein CASTEGLAGNEQFF.

This clone showed up just a few times. V gene TRBV6-5 combines with J gene TRBJ1-5; D unclear. This CDR3 contains 13 residues. CDR1 and CDR2 (germline): MNHEY, SVGAGI. The V end lost 2 bases, the J end lost 7 bases, and 9 bases lay between the germline ends. In DNA, the CDR3 is TGTGCCAGCAGTTACGAGGGAGGACAGCCCCAGCATTTT. It specifies CASSYEGGQPQHF.

This clone was seen a handful of times. The gene calls are TRBV7-2 and TRBJ2-3, with D tentatively TRBD2 (5 bases). The V end lost 1 base, the J end lost 4 bases, and 6 bases lay between the germline ends. Germline CDR1 reads SGHTA; CDR2 reads FQGNSA. This CDR3 region has 13 residues. The CDR3 protein is CASSLEAADTQYF. CDR3 DNA sequence: TGTGCCAGCAGCTTAGAAGCGGCAGATACGCAGTATTTT.

The sample holds a few counts of this clone. V is TRBV4-3 and J is TRBJ1-2, with D perhaps matching TRBD1 (5 bases). Germline-derived CDR1 and CDR2 are LGHNA and YSLEER. CDR3 length: 16 residues. The ends were cut back, 0 bases at V and 2 bases at J, with 13 bases in the middle. In DNA, the CDR3 is TGCGCCAGCAGCCAAGATTCCCGTGGGGCAAACTATGGCTACACCTTC. This translates into CASSQDSRGANYGYTF.

The genes are TRBV28 and TRBJ2-1, with D possibly being TRBD1 (7 bases). Germline V CDR1 and CDR2: MDHEN, SYDVKM. This CDR3 region has 19 residues. Trimming left V 2 bases short and J 7 bases short, with 27 bases between. The CDR3 coding sequence is TGTGCCAGCAGTTTAGGTGTGTCGGTGGGTCAGGGGGGCTGGAATGAGCAGTTCTTC. Residues: CASSLGVSVGQGGWNEQFF.

In this sample, this clone turned up a few times. The chain uses TRBV7-9 and TRBJ1-2, with a possible D match to TRBD1 (6 bases). The CDR3 covers 18 residues. Looked up from germline, CDR1 is SEHNR and CDR2 is FQNEAQ (reference sequence). The ends were cut back, 7 bases at V and 8 bases at J, with 32 bases in the middle. CDR3 amino acids: CASTQSQGGSESRNGYTF. The CDR3 DNA reads as TGTGCCAGCACCCAATCGCAAGGGGGATCGGAATCGAGAAACGGCTACACCTTC.

This clone was observed a few times. The genes are TRBV28 and TRBJ2-7, with a tentative D call TRBD1 (6 bases). This CDR3 is 13 amino acids long. CDR1 is MDHEN and CDR2 is SYDVKM in the germline V gene. Trimming took 6 bases from V and 10 from J, leaving 19 bases between them. CDR3 sequence reads: CASSSRPRQEQYF. CDR3 DNA: TGTGCCAGCAGCTCCCGGCCCCGACAGGAACAGTACTTC.

The CDR3 region is CAWSVRDRSGYEQYF. The CDR3 region has the DNA TGTGCCTGGAGTGTACGGGACAGGTCGGGCTACGAGCAGTACTTC. The chain employs TRBV30 and TRBJ2-7, with 8 bases that match TRBD1. CDR3 length: 15 residues. CDR1 is GTSNPN and CDR2 is SVGIG in the germline V gene (reference sequence). With V trimmed by 0 bases and J by 3 bases, 7 bases remained unmatched. Together with reference TRBV30 and TRBJ2-7, the CDR3 gives the full variable domain: SQTIHQWPATLVQPVGSPLSLECTVEGTSNPNLYWYRQAAGRGLQLLFYSVGIGQISSEVPQNLSASRPQDRQFILSSKKLLLSDSGFYLCAWSVRDRSGYEQYFGPGTRLTVT.

This clone has more than one count but fewer than ten. The CDR3 protein is CASSLGLAEVPINEQFF. CDR3 coding DNA: TGTGCCAGCAGCTTAGGACTCGCGGAGGTCCCAATCAATGAGCAGTTCTTC. The chain couples TRBV7-9 to TRBJ2-1, with D maybe TRBD2 (5 bases). Trimming stripped 1 base from V and 6 bases from J, with 19 bases between. Germline V CDR1 and CDR2: SEHNR, FQNEAQ (reference sequence). CDR3 size: 17 residues.

The V gene is TRBV7-2, the J gene TRBJ2-4; 7 nucleotides match TRBD1. Germline CDR1 SGHTA, CDR2 FQGNSA. The CDR3 is made up of 14 amino acids. J was trimmed by 0 bases and V by 5 bases; bases with no gene match: 1. The CDR3 DNA reads as TGTGCCAGCAGCAGACAGGGAGCCAAAAACATTCAGTACTTC. The encoded protein is CASSRQGAKNIQYF.

This clone was seen only a few times. The chain couples TRBV7-9 to TRBJ2-1, with 10 bases matching TRBD2. The V segment lost 1 base and the J segment 5 bases; nucleotides outside the gene matches: 11. Germline V CDR1 and CDR2: SEHNR, FQNEAQ (reference sequence). The CDR3 spans 18 residues. In DNA form, the CDR3 reads TGTGCCAGCAGCTTAGTGACCTGGACTAGCGGATTCAACAATGAGCAGTTCTTC. It codes for CASSLVTWTSGFNNEQFF. Full variable domain (rest looked up from reference TRBV7-9 and TRBJ2-1): DTGVSQNPRHKITKRGQNVTFRCDPISEHNRLYWYRQTLGQGPEFLTYFQNEAQLEKSRLLSDRFSAERPKGSFSTLEIQRTEQGDSAMYLCASSLVTWTSGFNNEQFFGPGTRLTVL.

This clone came up a few times. The chain carries TRBV6-6 and TRBJ2-2; D ambiguous. V shed 5 bases and J shed 8 bases, with 9 bases lying between them. CDR1 and CDR2 (germline): MNHNY, SVGAGI (reference sequence). The CDR3 is made up of 12 amino acids. For the CDR3, the DNA is TGTGCCAGCAGTCAAAGGAGAGGGGAGCTGTTTTTT. This gives the protein CASSQRRGELFF.

This clone has only a few counts. The chain combines TRBV4-2 with TRBJ2-2; a weak D match, TRBD2 (5 bases). Germline CDR1 reads LGHNA; CDR2 reads YNFKEQ. There are 16 residues in the CDR3. V was shortened by 0 bases and J by 0 bases, with 8 bases between the two germline ends. The CDR3: CASSQDAGSNTGELFF. CDR3 nucleotides: TGTGCCAGCAGCCAAGATGCGGGTTCGAACACCGGGGAGCTGTTTTTT.

The V and J genes are TRBV5-4 and TRBJ2-3; D is undetermined. V lost 1 base, J lost 0 bases, and 9 bases lay in between. Germline loops: CDR1 SGHNT, CDR2 YYREEE (reference sequence). CDR3 length: 15 amino acids. The CDR3 DNA sequence: TGTGCCAGCAGCTTGTTACATTCTAGCACAGATACGCAGTATTTT. It encodes CASSLLHSSTDTQYF.